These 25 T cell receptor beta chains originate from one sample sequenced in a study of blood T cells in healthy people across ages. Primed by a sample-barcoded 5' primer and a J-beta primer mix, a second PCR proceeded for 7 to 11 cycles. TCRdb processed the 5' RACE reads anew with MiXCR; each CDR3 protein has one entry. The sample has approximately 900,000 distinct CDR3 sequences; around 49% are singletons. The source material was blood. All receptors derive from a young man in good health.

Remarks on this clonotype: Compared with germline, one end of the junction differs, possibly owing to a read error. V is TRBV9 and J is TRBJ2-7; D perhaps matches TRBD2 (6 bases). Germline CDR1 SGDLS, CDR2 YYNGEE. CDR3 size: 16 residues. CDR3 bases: TGTGCCAGCAGCCCACAGGTGGGACTCTTGCCCTACAAGCAGTACTTC. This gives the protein CASSPQVGLLPYKQYF.

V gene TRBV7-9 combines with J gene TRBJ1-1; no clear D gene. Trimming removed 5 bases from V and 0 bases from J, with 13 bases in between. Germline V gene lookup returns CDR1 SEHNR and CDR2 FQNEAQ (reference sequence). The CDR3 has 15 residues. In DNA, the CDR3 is TGTGCCAGCAGCCCCGTGGGCGGACTGAACACTGAAGCTTTCTTT. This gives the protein CASSPVGGLNTEAFF.

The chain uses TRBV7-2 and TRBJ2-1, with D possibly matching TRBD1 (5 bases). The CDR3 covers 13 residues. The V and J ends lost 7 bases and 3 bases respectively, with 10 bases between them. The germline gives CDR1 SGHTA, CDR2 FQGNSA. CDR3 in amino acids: CASTPGFYNEQFF. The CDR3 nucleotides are TGTGCCAGCACCCCAGGGTTCTACAATGAGCAGTTCTTC.

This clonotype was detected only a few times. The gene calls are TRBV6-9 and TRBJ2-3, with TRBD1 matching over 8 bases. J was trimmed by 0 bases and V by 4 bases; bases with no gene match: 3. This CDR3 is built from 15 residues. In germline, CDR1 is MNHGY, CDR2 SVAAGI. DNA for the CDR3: TGTGCCAGCAGTTTCCGGACAGGGAGCACAGATACGCAGTATTTT. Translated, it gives CASSFRTGSTDTQYF.

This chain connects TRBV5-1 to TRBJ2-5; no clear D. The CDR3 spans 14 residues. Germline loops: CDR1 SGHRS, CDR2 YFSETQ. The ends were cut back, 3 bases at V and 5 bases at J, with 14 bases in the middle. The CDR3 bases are TGCGCCAGCAGCTCCGGACGACAAGGGGAGACCCAGTACTTC. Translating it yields CASSSGRQGETQYF.

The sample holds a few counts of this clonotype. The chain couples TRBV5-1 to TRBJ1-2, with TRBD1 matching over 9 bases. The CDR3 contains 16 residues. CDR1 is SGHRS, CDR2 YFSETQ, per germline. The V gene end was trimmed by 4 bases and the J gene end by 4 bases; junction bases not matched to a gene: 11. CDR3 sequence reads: CASSPSTDRGFYGYTF. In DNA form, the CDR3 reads TGCGCCAGCAGCCCTTCTACCGACAGGGGGTTCTATGGCTACACCTTC.

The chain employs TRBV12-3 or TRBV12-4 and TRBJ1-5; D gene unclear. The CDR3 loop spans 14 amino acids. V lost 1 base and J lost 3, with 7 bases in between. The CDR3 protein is CASSLDGINQPQHF. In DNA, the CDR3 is TGTGCCAGCAGTTTAGACGGAATCAATCAGCCCCAGCATTTT.

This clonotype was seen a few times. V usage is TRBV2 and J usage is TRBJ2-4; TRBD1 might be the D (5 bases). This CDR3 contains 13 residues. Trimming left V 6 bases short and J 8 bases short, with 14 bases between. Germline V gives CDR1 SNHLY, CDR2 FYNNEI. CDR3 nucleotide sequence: TGTGCCAGCAGGACGACAGAGGTAGACATTCAGTACTTC. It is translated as CASRTTEVDIQYF.

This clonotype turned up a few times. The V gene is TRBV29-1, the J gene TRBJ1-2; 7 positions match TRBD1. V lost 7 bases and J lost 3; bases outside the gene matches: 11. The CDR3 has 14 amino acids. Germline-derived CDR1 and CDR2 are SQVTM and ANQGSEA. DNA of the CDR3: TGCAGCGCCCCCGACAGGGTAGGGGACTATGGCTACACCTTC. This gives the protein CSAPDRVGDYGYTF.

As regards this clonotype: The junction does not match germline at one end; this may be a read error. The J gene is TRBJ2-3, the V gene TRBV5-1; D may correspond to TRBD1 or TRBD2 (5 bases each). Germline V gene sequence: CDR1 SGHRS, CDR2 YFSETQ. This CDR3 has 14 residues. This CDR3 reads CASSRDQITDSQYF. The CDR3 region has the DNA TGCGCCAGCAGCCGGGACCAAATCACAGATTCGCAGTATTTT.

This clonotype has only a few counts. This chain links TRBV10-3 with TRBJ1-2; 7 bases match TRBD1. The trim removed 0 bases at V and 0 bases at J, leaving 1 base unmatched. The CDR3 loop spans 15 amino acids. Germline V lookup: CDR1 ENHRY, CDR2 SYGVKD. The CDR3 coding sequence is TGTGCCATCAGTGAGTCGGGACAGTCTAACTATGGCTACACCTTC. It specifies CAISESGQSNYGYTF.

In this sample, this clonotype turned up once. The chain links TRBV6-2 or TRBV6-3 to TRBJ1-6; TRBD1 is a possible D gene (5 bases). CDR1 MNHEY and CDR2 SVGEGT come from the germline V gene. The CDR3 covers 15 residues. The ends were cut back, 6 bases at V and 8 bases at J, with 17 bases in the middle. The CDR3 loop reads CASRIQELLDSPLHF. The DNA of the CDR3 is TGTGCCAGCAGAATACAGGAGCTTCTAGATTCACCCCTCCACTTT.

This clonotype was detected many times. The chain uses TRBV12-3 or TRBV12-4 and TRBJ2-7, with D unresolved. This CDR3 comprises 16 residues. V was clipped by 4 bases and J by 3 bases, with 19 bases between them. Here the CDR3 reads CASSSRTGHRFYEQYF. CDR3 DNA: TGTGCCAGCAGTTCGCGTACGGGCCACCGATTCTACGAGCAGTACTTC.

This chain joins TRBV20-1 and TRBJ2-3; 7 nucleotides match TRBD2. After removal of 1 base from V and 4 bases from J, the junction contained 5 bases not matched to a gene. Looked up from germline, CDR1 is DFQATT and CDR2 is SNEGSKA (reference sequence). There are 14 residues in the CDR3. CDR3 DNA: TGCAGTGCTAGAGCTAGCGGATATCCAGATACGCAGTATTTT. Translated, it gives CSARASGYPDTQYF.

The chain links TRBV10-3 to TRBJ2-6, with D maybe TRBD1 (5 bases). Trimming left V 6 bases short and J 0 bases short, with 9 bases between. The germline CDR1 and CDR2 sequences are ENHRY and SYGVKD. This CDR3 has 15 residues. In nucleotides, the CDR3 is TGTGCCATCAGCCAGACAGTCTCTGGGGCCAACGTCCTGACTTTC. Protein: CAISQTVSGANVLTF.

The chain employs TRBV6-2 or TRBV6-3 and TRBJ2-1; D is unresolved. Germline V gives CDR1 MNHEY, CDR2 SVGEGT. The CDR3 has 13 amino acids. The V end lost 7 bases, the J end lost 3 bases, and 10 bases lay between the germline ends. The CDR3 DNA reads TGTGCCAGCACTTCTTCCGACTACAATGAGCAGTTCTTC. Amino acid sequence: CASTSSDYNEQFF.

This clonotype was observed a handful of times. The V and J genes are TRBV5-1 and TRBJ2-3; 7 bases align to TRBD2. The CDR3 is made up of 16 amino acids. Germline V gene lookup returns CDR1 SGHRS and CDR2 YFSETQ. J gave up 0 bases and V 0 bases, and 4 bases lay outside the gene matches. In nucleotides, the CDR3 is TGCGCCAGCAGCTTGGGTTCTAGCGGTAGCACAGATACGCAGTATTTT. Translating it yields CASSLGSSGSTDTQYF.

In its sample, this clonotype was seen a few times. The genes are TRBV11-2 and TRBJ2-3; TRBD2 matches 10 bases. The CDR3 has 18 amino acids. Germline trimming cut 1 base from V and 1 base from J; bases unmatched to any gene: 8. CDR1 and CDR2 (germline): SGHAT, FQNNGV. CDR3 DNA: TGTGCCAGCAGCTTAGTGATTGGTAGCGGGGGGCGCACAGATACGCAGTATTTT. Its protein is CASSLVIGSGGRTDTQYF.

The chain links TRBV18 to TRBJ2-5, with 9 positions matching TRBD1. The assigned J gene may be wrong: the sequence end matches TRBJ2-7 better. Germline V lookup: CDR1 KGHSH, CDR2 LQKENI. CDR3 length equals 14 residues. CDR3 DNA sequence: TGTGCCAGCTCACCCGGGACAGGGTGGAGCGAGCAGTACTTC. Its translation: CASSPGTGWSEQYF.

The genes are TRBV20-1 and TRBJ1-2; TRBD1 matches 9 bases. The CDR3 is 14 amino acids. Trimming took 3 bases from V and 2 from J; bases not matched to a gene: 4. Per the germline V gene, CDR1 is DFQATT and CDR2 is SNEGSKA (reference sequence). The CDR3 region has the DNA TGCAGTGCTAGGTGGACAGGGGTCAACTATGGCTACACCTTC. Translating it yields CSARWTGVNYGYTF.

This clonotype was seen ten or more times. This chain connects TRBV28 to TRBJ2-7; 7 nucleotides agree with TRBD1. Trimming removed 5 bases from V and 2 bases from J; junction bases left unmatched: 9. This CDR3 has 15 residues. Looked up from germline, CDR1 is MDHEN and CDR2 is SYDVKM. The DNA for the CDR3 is TGTGCCAGCAGTCATCACGGCAGGGGGACCTACGAGCAGTACTTC. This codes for CASSHHGRGTYEQYF.

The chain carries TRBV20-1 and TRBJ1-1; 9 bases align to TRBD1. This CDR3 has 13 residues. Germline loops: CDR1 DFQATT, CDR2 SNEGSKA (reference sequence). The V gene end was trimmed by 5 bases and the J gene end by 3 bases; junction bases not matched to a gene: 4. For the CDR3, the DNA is TGCAGTGCTCCGCGGACAGGGGACACTGAAGCTTTCTTT. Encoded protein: CSAPRTGDTEAFF.

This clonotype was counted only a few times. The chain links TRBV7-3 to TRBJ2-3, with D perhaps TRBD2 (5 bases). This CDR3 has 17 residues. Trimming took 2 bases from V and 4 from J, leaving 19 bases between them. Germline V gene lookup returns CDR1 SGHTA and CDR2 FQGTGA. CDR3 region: CASSLGLGKQFPDTQYF. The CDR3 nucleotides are TGTGCCAGCAGCTTAGGACTGGGCAAACAGTTCCCAGATACGCAGTATTTT.

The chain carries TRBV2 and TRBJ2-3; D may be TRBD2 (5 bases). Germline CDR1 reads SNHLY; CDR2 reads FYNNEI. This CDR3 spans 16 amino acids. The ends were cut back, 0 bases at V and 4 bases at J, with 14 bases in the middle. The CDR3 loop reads CASSEARRFGPDTQYF. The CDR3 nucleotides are TGTGCCAGCAGTGAAGCGCGGAGGTTTGGTCCAGATACGCAGTATTTT.

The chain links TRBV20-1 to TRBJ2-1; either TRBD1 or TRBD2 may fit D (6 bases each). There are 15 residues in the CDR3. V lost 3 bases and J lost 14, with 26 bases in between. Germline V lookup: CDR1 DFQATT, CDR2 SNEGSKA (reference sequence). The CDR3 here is CSARKGTTSIALEFF. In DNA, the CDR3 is TGCAGTGCTAGGAAGGGGACAACTAGCATCGCGTTGGAGTTCTTC.